A selection of T cell receptor beta chains follows, all from one sample in a study of cytotoxic CD8 clonotypes in ibrutinib-treated CLL. Profiled with immunoSEQ multiplex PCR; TCRdb holds only in-frame clones, not every one. The table lists about 140,000 clones, 60% to 85% of them singletons. The specimen comprised PBMCs, sampled after 12 months of ibrutinib treatment. The receptors were gathered from a human donor with chronic lymphocytic leukemia. CDR3s include the opening cysteine and the closing phenylalanine or tryptophan. The D gene is left open where the match is weak. For some rows the clone size is stated as once, few or many, or as a class when expanded; others skip it.

j_call v_call d_call clone_size cdr3_aa cdr3_nt
TRBJ1-6 TRBV2 - many CASSEQGDYNSPLHF TGTGCCAGCAGTGAACAGGGAGACTATAATTCACCCCTCCACTTT
TRBJ2-3 TRBV14 - - CASSQAPGAWDTQYF TGTGCCAGCAGCCAAGCACCAGGGGCGTGGGATACGCAGTATTTT
TRBJ1-2 TRBV6-5 - - CASSYGRGYTF TGTGCCAGCAGCTACGGGCGTGGCTACACCTTC
TRBJ2-2 TRBV18 TRBD1 - CASSPTHGTDGELFF TGTGCCAGCTCACCAACGCATGGGACAGACGGGGAGCTGTTTTTT
TRBJ2-1 TRBV5-1 TRBD2 few CASSLPSGGYNEQFF TGCGCCAGCAGCTTGCCTAGCGGGGGATACAATGAGCAGTTCTTC
TRBJ2-3 TRBV12-5 TRBD2 - CASGGGYTDTQYF TGTGCTAGCGGGGGGGGCTACACAGATACGCAGTATTTT
TRBJ2-7 TRBV6-1 - - CASRREVFYEQYF TGTGCCAGCAGGAGGGAGGTATTCTACGAGCAGTACTTC
TRBJ2-7 TRBV9 - few CASSVTWGTHYEQYF TGTGCCAGCAGCGTAACTTGGGGGACCCACTACGAGCAGTACTTC
TRBJ1-1 TRBV9 - - CASSVVANTEAFF TGTGCCAGCAGCGTAGTCGCGAACACTGAAGCTTTCTTT
TRBJ2-1 TRBV5-1 TRBD2 - CASSALAGAYEQFF TGCGCCAGCAGCGCACTAGCGGGAGCGTATGAGCAGTTCTTC
TRBJ2-7 TRBV28 TRBD2 once CASSLSSRLAGQYF TGTGCCAGCAGTTTATCCTCAAGACTAGCTGGGCAGTACTTC
TRBJ2-7 TRBV5-3 TRBD1 - CARSLPGTRGGWKYYEQYF TGTGCCAGAAGCTTGCCCGGGACAAGAGGGGGCTGGAAATACTACGAGCAGTACTTC
TRBJ1-2 TRBV7-9 - - CASSSTGSYYGYTF TGTGCCAGCAGCTCCACCGGGAGTTACTATGGCTACACCTTC
TRBJ2-7 TRBV4-2 - once CASSQVYRGEGLDYEQYF TGTGCCAGCAGCCAAGTATATAGGGGTGAGGGCTTGGACTACGAGCAGTACTTC
TRBJ1-1 TRBV29-1 - - CSVEWKWGNTEAFF TGCAGCGTTGAGTGGAAATGGGGGAACACTGAAGCTTTCTTT
TRBJ2-4 TRBV7-3 - - CASSLGGANPKNIQYF TGTGCCAGCAGCTTAGGGGGGGCGAACCCCAAAAACATTCAGTACTTC
TRBJ1-2 TRBV7-9 TRBD1 - CASSPTGGVYGYTF TGTGCCAGCAGCCCGACAGGGGGCGTCTATGGCTACACCTTC
TRBJ1-2 TRBV30 - few CAWSPDSPSGYGYTF TGTGCCTGGAGTCCGGACAGTCCATCAGGCTATGGCTACACCTTC
TRBJ1-2 TRBV2 - - CASSGISGFNYGYTF TGTGCCAGCAGTGGGATTTCAGGGTTTAACTATGGCTACACCTTC
TRBJ2-7 TRBV7-2 TRBD1 once CASSVGTGPYEQYF TGTGCCAGCAGCGTAGGGACAGGTCCCTACGAGCAGTACTTC
TRBJ2-1 TRBV9 TRBD2 many CASSVVGRGLGRIYNEQFF TGTGCCAGCAGCGTAGTCGGTAGGGGACTAGGCAGAATATACAATGAGCAGTTCTTC
TRBJ2-3 TRBV18 TRBD1 - CASSPYRGVDTQYF TGTGCCAGCTCACCATACAGGGGTGTGGATACGCAGTATTTT
TRBJ1-2 TRBV6-5 - once CASSSQGNGYTF TGTGCCAGCAGTTCCCAGGGTAATGGCTACACCTTC
TRBJ2-7 TRBV14 TRBD2 - CASSHTGLADYEQYF TGTGCCAGCAGCCATACGGGACTAGCGGATTACGAGCAGTACTTC
TRBJ1-6 TRBV7-9 - - CASSLVGLLGSPLHF TGTGCCAGCAGCTTAGTCGGCCTATTAGGGTCACCCCTCCACTTT
TRBJ2-7 TRBV11-1 TRBD2 - CASSRQASGVSYEQYF TGTGCCAGCAGCCGCCAGGCTAGCGGAGTTTCCTACGAGCAGTACTTC
TRBJ2-7 TRBV18 - - CASSYGQFYEQYF TGTGCCAGCTCATATGGACAGTTCTACGAGCAGTACTTC
TRBJ1-5 TRBV6-6 - - CASSGQISNQPQHF TGTGCCAGCAGTGGACAGATTAGCAATCAGCCCCAGCATTTT
TRBJ2-7 TRBV7-9 TRBD2 - CASSSLAGGYVQYF TGTGCCAGCAGCTCTCTGGCGGGAGGGTACGTGCAGTACTTC
TRBJ1-1 TRBV5-1 - - CASSLAVGEYEAFF TGCGCCAGCAGCTTGGCCGTCGGGGAGTACGAAGCTTTCTTT
TRBJ1-5 TRBV2 - few CASSDLGSRAPQHF TGTGCCAGCAGTGACTTGGGCTCGCGGGCGCCCCAGCATTTT
TRBJ2-7 TRBV6-5 TRBD2 - CASSYTSRASGNEQYF TGTGCCAGCAGTTATACTTCGCGGGCTAGCGGCAACGAGCAGTACTTC
TRBJ2-2 TRBV28 - - CASSLWEGRTGELFF TGTGCCAGCAGTTTATGGGAGGGGCGCACCGGGGAGCTGTTTTTT
TRBJ1-2 TRBV19 - - CASSGSGYGYTF TGTGCCAGTAGCGGGAGCGGCTATGGCTACACCTTC
TRBJ1-1 TRBV15 - - CATSPHGGGTEAFF TGTGCCACCAGCCCACACGGGGGAGGGACTGAAGCTTTCTTT
TRBJ2-1 TRBV20-1 - - CSAQTYNEQFF TGCAGTGCCCAGACCTACAATGAGCAGTTCTTC
TRBJ2-7 TRBV28 TRBD1 - CASIPQGTAYEQYF TGTGCCAGCATCCCACAGGGGACGGCCTACGAGCAGTACTTC
TRBJ1-1 TRBV14 - - CASSQASNTEAFF TGTGCCAGCAGCCAAGCCTCAAACACTGAAGCTTTCTTT
TRBJ2-2 TRBV6-4 - - CASSEFRQGNTGELFF TGTGCCAGCAGTGAGTTTCGGCAGGGGAACACCGGGGAGCTGTTTTTT
TRBJ2-4 TRBV9 - - CASSSNQGRMAKNIQYF TGTGCCAGCAGTTCCAATCAGGGGCGTATGGCCAAAAACATTCAGTACTTC
TRBJ2-3 TRBV27 TRBD1 once CASSFYRGDTQYF TGTGCCAGCAGTTTCTACAGGGGAGATACGCAGTATTTT
TRBJ2-3 TRBV7-2 - - CASSYGGADTQYF TGTGCCAGCAGCTATGGCGGGGCAGATACGCAGTATTTT
TRBJ2-7 TRBV4-1 - - CASSQDEGSLSYEQYF TGCGCCAGCAGCCAAGATGAGGGGTCCCTCTCCTACGAGCAGTACTTC
TRBJ1-2 TRBV6-5 TRBD1 - CASSPLTGHYGYTF TGTGCCAGCAGTCCGCTGACAGGGCACTATGGCTACACCTTC
TRBJ1-2 TRBV4-2 TRBD1 - CASSQDLPGQGGYTF TGTGCCAGCAGCCAAGACCTTCCGGGACAGGGAGGCTACACCTTC